This T cell receptor (beta chain) was recovered during a study of CD8 T cells in ankylosing spondylitis. Broader study findings: A CD8+ phenotype characterized the disease-linked clones, which were relatively rare in peripheral blood. Reactive arthritis synovial fluid and blood were previously reported to contain some motif variants. Matched ankylosing spondylitis synovial fluid reportedly contained a significantly enriched population of disease-linked clones.

The V end was cut by 3 bases, the J end by 1 base, with 10 bases between. Per the germline V gene, CDR1 is DFQATT and CDR2 is SNEGSKA (reference sequence). This CDR3 spans 14 amino acids. This clonotype was seen ten or more times. Its target is not known. Using quantitative 5'-RACE with molecular barcodes, the authors made TCR beta libraries. One entry per CDR3 protein, called by TCRdb with MiXCR from the 5' RACE reads. The table lists some 290,000 distinct CDR3 sequences, 15% to 25% of them singletons. Sequences were obtained from blood, either unsorted or a sorted T cell fraction (not recorded which). The sequence derives from a male donor with ankylosing spondylitis or in good health (not recorded which). The chain joins TRBV20-1 to TRBJ1-5; possible D gene TRBD1, 6 bases. Here the CDR3 DNA reads TGCAGTGCTAGGTTGGGGGCCAGCAATCAGCCCCAGCATTTT. Its protein product is CSARLGASNQPQHF.